The table lists the clone carrying this T cell receptor beta chain with a few counts. Its antigen is currently unknown. The sample is drawn from a study of response to subunit inactivated influenza vaccine. The study, taken as a whole, reports: The authors offered the suggestion that each seasonal influenza vaccination recruits few new T cells.

Trimming removed 1 base from V and 0 bases from J, with 9 bases in between. Germline lookup yields CDR1 SEHNR and CDR2 FQNEAQ (reference sequence). CDR3 length: 15 residues. TCRdb used MiXCR to reprocess the RT-PCR reads, holding one entry per CDR3 protein. The sample has approximately 200,000 distinct CDR3 sequences, about 15% seen once. V gene TRBV7-9 combines with J gene TRBJ1-1, with D uncertain. The sample was CD8+ T cells sorted from PBMCs, taken roughly 5 days after vaccination. The receptor comes from a man aged 45-60 years who received an inactivated influenza vaccine. Here the CDR3 DNA reads TGTGCCAGCAGCTTAGTATCAGCGGTGAACACTGAAGCTTTCTTT. Encoded protein: CASSLVSAVNTEAFF.